Shown below are 24 T cell receptor beta chains from a single sample sequenced in a study of monozygotic twins with inflammatory bowel disease (dated by TCRdb to about 2019). Receptor amplification or capture employed 5' RACE. Data came from an Illumina HiSeq 2500. After the reads were reprocessed by TCRdb, one entry was made per CDR3 protein sequence, with no DNA. The sample's table lists a count of approximately 140,000 distinct CDR3 sequences. The ten largest account for roughly 2.5% of the sample. Sequencing used blood. The receptor source for this set is a human donor with ulcerative colitis or Crohn's disease, or a healthy co-twin of an affected twin (not recorded which).

V is TRBV15 and J is TRBJ1-1; TCRdb outputs TRBD1, but without DNA this stays unchecked. CDR3 size: 17 residues. The germline CDR1 and CDR2 sequences are LNHNV and YYDKDF (reference sequence). CDR3 loop: CATSRGSWQGAGTEAFF.

The rearrangement links TRBV4-1 to TRBJ1-4; with no DNA, the TCRdb D assignment of TRBD1 cannot be verified. Germline-derived CDR1 and CDR2 are MGHRA and YSYEKL. The CDR3 has 16 amino acids. CDR3 in amino acids: CASSLRDRATNEKLFF.

CDR3: CASSYRTGTEAFF. This chain joins TRBV6-2 or TRBV6-3 and TRBJ1-1. Per the germline V gene, CDR1 is MNHEY and CDR2 is SVGEGT. CDR3 length equals 13 residues.

This chain joins TRBV7-9 and TRBJ1-1; TCRdb outputs TRBD1, but without DNA this stays unchecked. This CDR3 spans 14 amino acids. The V gene's germline CDR1 is SEHNR and CDR2 FQNEAQ (reference sequence). CDR3: CASRPTGQNTEAFF.

This sequence joins TRBV12-3 or TRBV12-4 and TRBJ2-7; TCRdb's D gene call, TRBD1, goes unchecked for lack of DNA. The CDR3 runs 13 residues. CDR3 protein: CASRRTDSYEQYF.

V is TRBV5-1 and J is TRBJ2-4; without DNA, the TCRdb call of TRBD2 cannot be checked. The length of the CDR3 is 19 residues. The germline CDR1 and CDR2 sequences are SGHRS and YFSETQ. The CDR3 sequence is CASSWAGTSGGAAKNIQYF.

The chain uses TRBV5-1 and TRBJ2-3; TCRdb indicates TRBD1, and absent DNA this call remains unverified. Germline V gene sequence: CDR1 SGHRS, CDR2 YFSETQ. This CDR3 contains 16 residues. CDR3 protein: CASSGAPGSDRDTQYF.

V is TRBV12-5 and J is TRBJ2-3; TCRdb proposes TRBD2, but this gene call is untestable without DNA. There are 14 residues in the CDR3. Germline V CDR1 and CDR2: LGHNT, FRNRAP. CDR3 residues: CASGRAGPADTQYF.

The chain has TRBV9 and TRBJ2-1; checking the TCRdb D call of TRBD2 is not possible without DNA. CDR3 length: 16 amino acids. Germline V gene lookup returns CDR1 SGDLS and CDR2 YYNGEE. The CDR3 region is CASSEWAGGSLNEQFF.

The chain employs TRBV30 and TRBJ2-7; without DNA, the TCRdb call of TRBD1 cannot be checked. Per the germline V gene, CDR1 is GTSNPN and CDR2 is SVGIG (reference sequence). The CDR3 length is 13 residues. This chain's CDR3 is CAWNPMGGYEQYF.

This chain's CDR3 is CASSRQGQDTEAFF. J is TRBJ1-1 and V is TRBV18; no DNA is available, so the TRBD1 call from TCRdb remains unchecked. The germline gives CDR1 KGHSH, CDR2 LQKENI. The CDR3 covers 14 residues.

The chain has TRBV28 and TRBJ1-1; the TRBD1 assignment by TCRdb is unverifiable without DNA. This CDR3 region has 16 residues. Germline V CDR1 and CDR2: MDHEN, SYDVKM. CDR3 sequence: CASSSPFSRMNTEAFF.

The chain recombines TRBV7-6 with TRBJ1-5. The CDR3 extends over 15 amino acids. Germline V lookup: CDR1 SGHVS, CDR2 FNYEAQ. CDR3 protein: CASSLGSVFNQPQHF.

The genes are TRBV5-1 and TRBJ2-7; the D gene TCRdb calls, TRBD1, cannot be checked with no DNA. In germline, CDR1 is SGHRS, CDR2 YFSETQ. The CDR3 contains 15 residues. CDR3: CASSAGTGGSYEQYF.

This chain joins TRBV18 and TRBJ2-2; TCRdb lists TRBD1, though no DNA is available to test this call. Germline V CDR1 and CDR2: KGHSH, LQKENI. The CDR3 spans 14 residues. The CDR3: CASSPRTGTGELFF.

This chain uses TRBV29-1 with TRBJ1-1; without DNA, the TCRdb call of TRBD1 cannot be checked. There are 16 residues in the CDR3. Per germline, CDR1 SQVTM and CDR2 ANQGSEA. The CDR3 region is CSVEFGADRLNTEAFF.

The chain carries TRBV12-3 or TRBV12-4 and TRBJ2-5; there is no DNA to check the TCRdb D call of TRBD2. The CDR3 runs 14 residues. CDR3 amino acids: CASSIPTLKEAQYF.

This chain connects TRBV7-2 to TRBJ1-2. This CDR3 is built from 14 residues. Germline V gene data show CDR1 as SGHTA and CDR2 as FQGNSA. CDR3 sequence reads: CASSLSWTEYGYTF.

The rearrangement links TRBV27 to TRBJ1-1; the TCRdb D gene call, TRBD1, has no DNA to confirm it. The germline CDR1 and CDR2 sequences are MNHEY and SMNVEV (reference sequence). This CDR3 contains 11 residues. The CDR3 spells CASDGRVEAFF.

The rearrangement links TRBV7-2 to TRBJ2-2; with no DNA, the TCRdb D assignment of TRBD1 cannot be verified. The CDR3 runs 15 residues. Germline V gene lookup returns CDR1 SGHTA and CDR2 FQGNSA. The CDR3 loop reads CASSQTPGSPSKLFF.

V usage is TRBV6-2 or TRBV6-3 and J usage is TRBJ2-1. CDR1 is MNHEY, CDR2 SVGEGT, per germline. This CDR3 is 13 amino acids long. This CDR3 reads CASSTGYNNEQFF.

This chain joins TRBV4-2 and TRBJ2-5; no DNA is available, so the TRBD1 call from TCRdb remains unchecked. The CDR3 runs to 15 residues. CDR1 is LGHNA and CDR2 is YNFKEQ in the germline V gene. The CDR3 here is CASSRRDRDQETQYF.

The gene calls are TRBV6-2 or TRBV6-3 and TRBJ1-1; TCRdb gives TRBD1 as the D gene, but with no DNA this cannot be confirmed. The V gene's germline CDR1 is MNHEY and CDR2 SVGEGT. The CDR3 length is 19 residues. The CDR3 reads CASSSPATGVLLKNTEAFF.

V and J are TRBV5-1 and TRBJ2-2. The CDR3 has 15 amino acids. Germline CDR1 reads SGHRS; CDR2 reads YFSETQ. The CDR3 region is CASSLNSAGTGELFF. Filled out from reference TRBV5-1 and TRBJ2-2, the complete variable domain reads KAGVTQTPRYLIKTRGQQVTLSCSPISGHRSVSWYQQTPGQGLQFLFEYFSETQRNKGNFPGRFSGRQFSNSRSEMNVSTLELGDSALYLCASSLNSAGTGELFFGEGSRLTVL.